The rows below give T cell receptor beta chains drawn from one sample of a study of blood T cells in healthy people across ages. TCRdb re-derived calls from the 5' RACE reads in MiXCR, one entry per CDR3 protein. This sample has approximately 790,000 distinct CDR3 sequences, with under 80% found just once. Sequencing was carried out using blood. These receptors were taken from a young man in good health. Both conserved end residues are part of each CDR3. Fields, in order: V gene, clone size, J gene, D gene, CDR3 protein, CDR3 DNA. A D gene is named only where the DNA matches it firmly. Expanded clones get a size class; other rows say once, few or many, or leave the size out.

>TRBV9|few|TRBJ2-3|NA
CASSVATSAATQYF
TGTGCCAGCAGCGTAGCTACGTCGGCGGCTACGCAGTATTTT
>TRBV7-9|NA|TRBJ2-3|TRBD2
CASSPEGGGATDTQYF
TGTGCCAGCAGCCCAGAGGGCGGGGGTGCCACAGATACGCAGTATTTT
>TRBV25-1|NA|TRBJ2-3|NA
CASSEHQVAKTQYF
TGTGCCAGCTCCGAACATCAGGTGGCTAAGACGCAGTATTTT
>TRBV6-1|NA|TRBJ1-4|NA
CASTLHNEKLFF
TGTGCCAGCACGTTACATAATGAAAAACTGTTTTTT
>TRBV20-1|NA|TRBJ2-1|NA
CSASRALGLQRNEQFF
TGCAGTGCTAGTCGAGCTTTGGGGCTTCAACGCAATGAGCAGTTCTTC
>TRBV6-2/TRBV6-3|NA|TRBJ2-1|NA
CASSSLGTVNEQFF
TGTGCCAGTAGTTCCCTCGGGACTGTTAATGAGCAGTTCTTC
>TRBV6-6|NA|TRBJ1-5|NA
CASSYSFPNQPQHF
TGTGCCAGCAGTTACTCATTTCCCAATCAGCCCCAGCATTTT
>TRBV20-1|NA|TRBJ2-7|NA
CSAREGRASYEQYF
TGCAGTGCTAGAGAGGGCAGGGCTTCCTACGAGCAGTACTTC
>TRBV13|NA|TRBJ2-7|NA
CASSLDAVTAYEQYF
TGTGCCAGCAGCTTAGACGCGGTCACTGCCTACGAGCAGTACTTC
>TRBV6-2/TRBV6-3|NA|TRBJ2-3|NA
CASSQGTNLVTDTQYF
TGTGCCAGCAGCCAGGGGACCAACTTAGTCACAGATACGCAGTATTTT
>TRBV10-3|few|TRBJ2-7|NA
CAISESPEPYEQYF
TGTGCCATCAGTGAGTCTCCAGAGCCCTACGAGCAGTACTTC
>TRBV18|NA|TRBJ1-4|NA
CASSPLSGAREKLFF
TGTGCCAGCTCACCACTGTCGGGGGCTCGGGAAAAACTGTTTTTT
>TRBV20-1|NA|TRBJ1-4|NA
CSASGPLGDEKLFF
TGCAGTGCTAGCGGGCCTCTCGGGGATGAAAAACTGTTTTTT
>TRBV14|NA|TRBJ2-1|TRBD1
CASRAAGTGDNEQFF
TGTGCCAGCAGGGCCGCGGGGACAGGGGACAATGAGCAGTTCTTC
>TRBV20-1|NA|TRBJ2-7|NA
CSAPVSSYEQYF
TGCAGTGCTCCAGTGTCCTCCTACGAGCAGTACTTC
>TRBV15|NA|TRBJ2-7|NA
CATSKSAAYEQYF
TGTGCCACCAGTAAATCCGCCGCCTACGAGCAGTACTTC
>TRBV7-2|NA|TRBJ2-7|NA
CASSARTSSSYEQYF
TGTGCCAGCAGCGCAAGGACAAGTAGCTCCTACGAGCAGTACTTC
>TRBV12-3/TRBV12-4|NA|TRBJ2-3|TRBD1
CASSGLLGQVTDTQYF
TGTGCCAGCAGTGGGCTCCTAGGACAGGTCACAGATACGCAGTATTTT
>TRBV6-5|NA|TRBJ2-5|TRBD2
CASSSSLAGKETQYF
TGTGCCAGCAGTTCTTCACTAGCGGGAAAAGAGACCCAGTACTTC
>TRBV6-5|NA|TRBJ2-3|TRBD2
CASSYSAGARDTQYF
TGTGCCAGCAGTTACTCAGCGGGGGCCCGGGATACGCAGTATTTT
>TRBV7-9|NA|TRBJ1-2|NA
CASSLIPEDSYGYTF
TGTGCCAGCAGCTTGATCCCGGAGGACAGCTATGGCTACACCTTC
>TRBV6-1|NA|TRBJ2-5|NA
CASSEMEGPQETQYF
TGTGCCAGCAGTGAAATGGAGGGCCCACAAGAGACCCAGTACTTC
>TRBV5-6|NA|TRBJ2-7|NA
CASGPGAKEQYF
TGTGCCAGCGGTCCGGGGGCGAAGGAGCAGTACTTC
>TRBV7-9|NA|TRBJ2-1|TRBD2
CASFGGAYNEQFF
TGTGCCAGTTTCGGGGGGGCCTACAATGAGCAGTTCTTC
>TRBV4-3|NA|TRBJ2-3|TRBD1
CASSQQTGELTDTQYF
TGCGCCAGCAGCCAACAGACAGGGGAGCTCACAGATACGCAGTATTTT
>TRBV7-2|NA|TRBJ2-3|TRBD2
CASSLLRKRGFTDTQYF
TGTGCCAGCAGCTTATTGAGAAAGCGGGGGTTCACAGATACGCAGTATTTT
>TRBV4-1|NA|TRBJ2-5|TRBD2
CASSHRGESTWVSAETQYF
TGCGCCAGCAGCCATCGGGGGGAATCAACGTGGGTCAGTGCAGAGACCCAGTACTTC
>TRBV3-1|NA|TRBJ1-2|NA
CASSLRGQFNYGYTF
TGTGCCAGCAGCCTAAGAGGCCAGTTTAACTATGGCTACACCTTC
>TRBV6-1|NA|TRBJ2-7|TRBD1
CASRVQGDEQYF
TGTGCCAGCAGAGTACAGGGGGACGAGCAGTACTTC
>TRBV9|NA|TRBJ1-1|NA
CASSVEGHGRAFF
TGTGCCAGCAGCGTAGAGGGGCACGGGAGAGCTTTCTTT
>TRBV5-1|NA|TRBJ1-2|NA
CASSPTVGGYTF
TGCGCCAGCAGCCCCACCGTCGGGGGCTACACCTTC
>TRBV28|few|TRBJ2-7|NA
CASSFVGEQYF
TGTGCCAGCAGTTTCGTGGGTGAGCAGTACTTC
>TRBV4-2|NA|TRBJ2-7|NA
CASSRKMETNSYEQYF
TGTGCCAGCAGCCGGAAGATGGAGACAAACTCCTACGAGCAGTACTTC
>TRBV18|NA|TRBJ1-6|NA
CASSPLAGPLLEPLHF
TGTGCCAGCTCACCATTGGCCGGTCCCCTGCTAGAACCCCTCCACTTT
>TRBV12-3/TRBV12-4|NA|TRBJ2-1|NA
CASTTNWGPSGEQFF
TGTGCCAGCACCACTAACTGGGGCCCCTCGGGTGAGCAGTTCTTC
>TRBV7-9|NA|TRBJ2-7|TRBD2
CASGSGAGYEQYF
TGTGCCAGCGGCTCAGGAGCGGGATACGAGCAGTACTTC
>TRBV3-1|few|TRBJ1-5|NA
CASSQGGGNQPQHF
TGTGCCAGCAGCCAGGGTGGGGGCAATCAGCCCCAGCATTTT
>TRBV4-2|NA|TRBJ1-1|NA
CASSQGEGYRVEAFF
TGTGCCAGCAGCCAAGGGGAGGGGTATAGGGTAGAAGCTTTCTTT
>TRBV28|NA|TRBJ2-7|NA
CASTLRGTSSSYEQYF
TGTGCCAGCACCCTGAGGGGAACCAGCAGCTCCTACGAGCAGTACTTC
>TRBV27|NA|TRBJ2-3|NA
CASQRAADTQYF
TGTGCCAGCCAGCGGGCCGCAGATACGCAGTATTTT
>TRBV12-3/TRBV12-4|NA|TRBJ1-4|TRBD1
CASSPRTGRLEKLFF
TGTGCCAGCAGTCCCCGGACAGGGAGACTTGAAAAACTGTTTTTT
>TRBV9|NA|TRBJ2-3|NA
CASSASRVPGADTQYF
TGTGCCAGCAGCGCGTCCAGGGTCCCGGGAGCAGATACGCAGTATTTT
>TRBV6-1|NA|TRBJ2-1|TRBD2
CASRQGLAGGLHNEQFF
TGTGCCAGCAGGCAAGGACTAGCGGGGGGCCTACACAATGAGCAGTTCTTC
>TRBV5-1|NA|TRBJ2-1|NA
CASSDGTDNNEQFF
TGCGCCAGCAGCGACGGGACGGACAACAATGAGCAGTTCTTC
>TRBV7-2|NA|TRBJ2-3|NA
CASSRSLSTDTQYF
TGTGCCAGCAGCCGATCCCTTAGCACAGATACGCAGTATTTT
>TRBV11-1|NA|TRBJ2-7|NA
CASSLPTQTGGTYEQYF
TGTGCCAGCAGCTTACCAACCCAGACAGGCGGTACTTACGAGCAGTACTTC
>TRBV7-2|NA|TRBJ2-3|NA
CASSLERTDRTDTQYF
TGTGCCAGCAGCTTGGAGCGGACAGACCGCACAGATACGCAGTATTTT
>TRBV10-3|once|TRBJ2-5|TRBD2
CAISESSGGLFQETQYF
TGTGCCATCAGTGAGTCGAGCGGGGGGCTCTTCCAAGAGACCCAGTACTTC
>TRBV9|once|TRBJ1-2|TRBD1
CASSVDRASGGYTF
TGTGCCAGCAGCGTGGACAGGGCTTCGGGAGGCTACACCTTC
>TRBV9|NA|TRBJ1-2|NA
CASSGPGGDGYTF
TGTGCCAGCAGCGGCCCGGGGGGCGATGGCTACACCTTC
>TRBV6-5|once|TRBJ2-3|TRBD2
CASRRLAGGLDTQYF
TGTGCCAGCAGGAGGTTAGCGGGAGGGTTGGATACGCAGTATTTT
>TRBV11-2|NA|TRBJ2-1|NA
CASSVRAPSHEQFF
TGTGCCAGCAGCGTCCGGGCCCCAAGCCATGAGCAGTTCTTC
>TRBV20-1|NA|TRBJ2-7|TRBD2
CSARDPSGVSYEQYF
TGCAGTGCTAGAGATCCTAGCGGGGTATCCTACGAGCAGTACTTC
>TRBV28|NA|TRBJ2-2|NA
CASSLSRRQGVGELFF
TGTGCCAGCAGTTTGTCCCGCCGCCAGGGTGTTGGGGAGCTGTTTTTT
>TRBV4-3|NA|TRBJ1-6|NA
CASSQSMFSDSPLHF
TGCGCCAGCAGCCAATCTATGTTTAGCGATTCACCCCTCCACTTT
>TRBV5-1|NA|TRBJ1-2|TRBD1
CASSLMGQGRGRGGYTF
TGCGCCAGCAGCTTGATGGGACAGGGGCGAGGGAGAGGTGGCTACACCTTC
>TRBV20-1|few|TRBJ1-2|NA
CSARDKKESYGYTF
TGCAGTGCTAGAGATAAGAAGGAGAGCTATGGCTACACCTTC
>TRBV7-2|NA|TRBJ2-7|NA
CASSSDSNIGYEQYF
TGTGCCAGCAGCTCGGACAGCAACATCGGCTACGAGCAGTACTTC
>TRBV2|few|TRBJ2-7|NA
CASNYNDYEQYF
TGTGCCAGCAACTACAACGACTACGAGCAGTACTTC